This T cell receptor beta chain was captured in a study of tumor-infiltrating lymphocytes in primary liver carcinoma. Across the study: Patients, male and female, were 30 to 69 years old. Notes on the study in general: Researchers report that only about 7-24% of top clones turned up in all five tumor regions.

Both RNA and DNA were isolated together from around 20-30 mg of bulk tissue that had not been sorted. Cases comprised patients with primary liver carcinoma who received surgical resection. This clonotype came up once. Its specificity is not known. Germline is not matched at one junction end, which may reflect a read error. A primer in the constant region served to generate TCR beta cDNA from approximately 500 ng of total RNA. Slightly modified ARM-PCR, run as three nested multiplex PCR rounds, produced the TCR beta libraries. TRBV1-TRBV30 forward primers and a C-beta reverse primer were used in the first two PCR rounds, which each ran for about 10 cycles. Each CDR3 protein gets one entry after TCRdb re-called the multiplex PCR reads with MiXCR. The sample records some 110,000 distinct CDR3 sequences, around 64% being singletons. The CDR3 covers 12 residues. Per germline, CDR1 SGHAT and CDR2 FQNNGV.

The chain combines TRBV11-2 with TRBJ2-4; D gene uncertain. This receptor was identified in an older woman with primary liver carcinoma and hepatitis B virus infection. Sequences were obtained from liver tumor tissue from sampling region 3. Indicated subset: tumor region T3, left-lateral pole. The CDR3 spells CASSLAGNVQYF. The CDR3 nucleotides are TGTGCCAGCAGCTTAGCAGGAAACGTTCAGTATTTC.